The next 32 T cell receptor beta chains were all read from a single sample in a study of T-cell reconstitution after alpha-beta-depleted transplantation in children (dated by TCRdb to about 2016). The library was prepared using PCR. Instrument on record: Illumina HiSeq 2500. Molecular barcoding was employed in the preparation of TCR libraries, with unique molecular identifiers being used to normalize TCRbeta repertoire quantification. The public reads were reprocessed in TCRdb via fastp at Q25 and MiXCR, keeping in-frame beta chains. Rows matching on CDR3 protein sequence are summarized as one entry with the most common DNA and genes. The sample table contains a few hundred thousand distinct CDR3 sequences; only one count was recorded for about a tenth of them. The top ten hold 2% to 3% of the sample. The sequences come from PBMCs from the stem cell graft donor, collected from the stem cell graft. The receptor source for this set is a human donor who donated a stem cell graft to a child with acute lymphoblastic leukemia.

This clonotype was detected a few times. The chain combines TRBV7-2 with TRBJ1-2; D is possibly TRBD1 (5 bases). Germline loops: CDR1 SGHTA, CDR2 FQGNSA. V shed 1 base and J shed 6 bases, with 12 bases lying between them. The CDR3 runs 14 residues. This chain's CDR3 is CASSLGDVTDGYTF. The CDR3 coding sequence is TGTGCCAGCAGCTTAGGGGACGTCACTGATGGCTACACCTTC. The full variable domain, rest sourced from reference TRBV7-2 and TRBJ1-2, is GAGVSQSPSNKVTEKGKDVELRCDPISGHTALYWYRQSLGQGLEFLIYFQGNSAPDKSGLPSDRFSAERTGGSVSTLTIQRTQQEDSAVYLCASSLGDVTDGYTFGSGTRLTVV.

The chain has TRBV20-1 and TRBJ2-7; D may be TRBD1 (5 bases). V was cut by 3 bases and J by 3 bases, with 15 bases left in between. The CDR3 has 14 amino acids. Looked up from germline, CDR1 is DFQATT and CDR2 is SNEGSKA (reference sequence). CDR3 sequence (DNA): TGCAGTGCTAGCCCGGAGACAGTTTTCTACGAGCAGTACTTC. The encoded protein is CSASPETVFYEQYF.

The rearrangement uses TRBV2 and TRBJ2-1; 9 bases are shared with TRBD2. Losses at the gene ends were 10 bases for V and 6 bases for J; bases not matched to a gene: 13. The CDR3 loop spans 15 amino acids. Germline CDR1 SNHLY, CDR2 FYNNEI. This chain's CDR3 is CATLPTREGINEQFF. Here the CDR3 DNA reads TGTGCCACTCTTCCCACGCGGGAGGGGATCAATGAGCAGTTCTTC. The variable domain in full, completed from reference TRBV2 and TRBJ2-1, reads EPEVTQTPSHQVTQMGQEVILRCVPISNHLYFYWYRQILGQKVEFLVSFYNNEISEKSEIFDDQFSVERPDGSNFTLKIRSTKLEDSAMYFCATLPTREGINEQFFGPGTRLTVL.

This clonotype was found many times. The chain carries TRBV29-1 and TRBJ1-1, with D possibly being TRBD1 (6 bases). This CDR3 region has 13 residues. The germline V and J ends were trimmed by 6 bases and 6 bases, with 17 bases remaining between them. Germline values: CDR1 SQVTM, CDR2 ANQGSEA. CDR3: CSVDQGRTAEAFF. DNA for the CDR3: TGCAGCGTGGATCAGGGGCGCACGGCTGAAGCTTTCTTT.

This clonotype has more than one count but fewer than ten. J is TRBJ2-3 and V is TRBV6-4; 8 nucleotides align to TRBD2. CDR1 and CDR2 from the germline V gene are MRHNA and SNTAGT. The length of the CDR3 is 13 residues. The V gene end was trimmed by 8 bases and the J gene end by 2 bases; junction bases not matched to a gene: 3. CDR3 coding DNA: TGTGCCAGCGGAGCGGGGGTCACAGATACGCAGTATTTT. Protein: CASGAGVTDTQYF.

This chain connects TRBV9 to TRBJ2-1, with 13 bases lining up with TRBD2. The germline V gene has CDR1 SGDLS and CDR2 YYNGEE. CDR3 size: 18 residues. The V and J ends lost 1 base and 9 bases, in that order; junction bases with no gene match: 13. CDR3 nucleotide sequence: TGTGCCAGCAGCGTAACTAGCGGGAGGGCCTATGAACATACTGAGCAGTTCTTC. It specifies CASSVTSGRAYEHTEQFF.

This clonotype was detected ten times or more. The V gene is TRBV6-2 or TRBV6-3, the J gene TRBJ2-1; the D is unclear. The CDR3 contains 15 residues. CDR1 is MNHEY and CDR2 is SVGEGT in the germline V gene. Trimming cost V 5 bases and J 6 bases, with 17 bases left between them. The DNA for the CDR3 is TGTGCCAGCAGTGCCCCCCCCGTAGTTATCAATGAGCAGTTCTTC. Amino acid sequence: CASSAPPVVINEQFF.

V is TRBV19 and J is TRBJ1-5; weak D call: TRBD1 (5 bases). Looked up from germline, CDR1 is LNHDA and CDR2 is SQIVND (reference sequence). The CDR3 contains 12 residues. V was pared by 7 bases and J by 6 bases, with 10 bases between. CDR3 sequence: CASKVGGQPQHF. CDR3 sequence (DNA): TGTGCCAGTAAGGTGGGGGGTCAGCCCCAGCATTTT.

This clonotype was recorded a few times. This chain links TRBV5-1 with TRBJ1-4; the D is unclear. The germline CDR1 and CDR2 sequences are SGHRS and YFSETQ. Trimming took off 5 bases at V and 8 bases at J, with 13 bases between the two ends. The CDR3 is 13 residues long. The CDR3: CASSKESGEKLFF. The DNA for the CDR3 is TGCGCCAGCAGTAAAGAATCCGGGGAAAAACTGTTTTTT.

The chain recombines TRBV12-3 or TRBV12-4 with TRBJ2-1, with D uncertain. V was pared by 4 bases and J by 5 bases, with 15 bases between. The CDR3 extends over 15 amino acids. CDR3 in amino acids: CASSSIAVPHNEQFF. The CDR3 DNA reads TGTGCCAGCAGTTCTATAGCTGTCCCACACAATGAGCAGTTCTTC.

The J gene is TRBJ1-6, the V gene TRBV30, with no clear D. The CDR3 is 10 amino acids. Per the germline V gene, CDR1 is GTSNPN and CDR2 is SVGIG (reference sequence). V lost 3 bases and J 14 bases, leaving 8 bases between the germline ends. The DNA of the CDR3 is TGTGCCTGGAGGGGGAGCACCCTCCACTTT. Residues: CAWRGSTLHF.

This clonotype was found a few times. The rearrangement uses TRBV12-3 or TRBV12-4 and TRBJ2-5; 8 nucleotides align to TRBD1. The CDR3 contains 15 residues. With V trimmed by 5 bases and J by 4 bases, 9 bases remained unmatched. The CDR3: CASSATGGQRETQYF. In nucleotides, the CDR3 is TGTGCCAGCAGTGCAACAGGGGGACAGAGAGAGACCCAGTACTTC.

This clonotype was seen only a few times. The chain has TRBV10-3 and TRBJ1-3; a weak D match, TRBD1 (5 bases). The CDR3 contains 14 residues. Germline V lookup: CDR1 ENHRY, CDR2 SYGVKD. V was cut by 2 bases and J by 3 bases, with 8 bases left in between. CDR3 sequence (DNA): TGTGCCATCAGTGAGGCAGGGTTTGGAAACACCATATATTTT. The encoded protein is CAISEAGFGNTIYF.

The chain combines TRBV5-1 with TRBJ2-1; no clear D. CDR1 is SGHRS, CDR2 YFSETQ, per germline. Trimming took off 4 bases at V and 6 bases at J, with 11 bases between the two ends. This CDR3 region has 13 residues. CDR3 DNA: TGCGCCAGCAGCGGGCTCAAGGGCAATGAGCAGTTCTTC. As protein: CASSGLKGNEQFF.

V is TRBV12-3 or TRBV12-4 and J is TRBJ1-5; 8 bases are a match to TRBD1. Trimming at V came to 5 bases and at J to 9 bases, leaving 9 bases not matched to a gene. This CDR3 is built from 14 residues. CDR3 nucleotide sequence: TGTGCCAGCAGTCCTGGACAGGGTGTTAGGCCCCAGCATTTT. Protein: CASSPGQGVRPQHF.

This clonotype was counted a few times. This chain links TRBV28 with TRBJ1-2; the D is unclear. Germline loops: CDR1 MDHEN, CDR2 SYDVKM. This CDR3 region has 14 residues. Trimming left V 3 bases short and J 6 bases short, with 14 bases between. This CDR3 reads CASSLMMADDGYTF. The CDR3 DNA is TGTGCCAGCAGTTTGATGATGGCAGACGATGGCTACACCTTC.

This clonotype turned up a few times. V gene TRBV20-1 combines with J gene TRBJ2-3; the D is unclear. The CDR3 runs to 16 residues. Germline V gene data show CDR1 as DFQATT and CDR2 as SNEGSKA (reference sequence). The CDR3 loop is CSGTGAPRFLTDTQYF. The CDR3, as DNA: TGCAGCGGCACCGGCGCGCCCCGCTTCCTCACAGATACGCAGTATTTT.

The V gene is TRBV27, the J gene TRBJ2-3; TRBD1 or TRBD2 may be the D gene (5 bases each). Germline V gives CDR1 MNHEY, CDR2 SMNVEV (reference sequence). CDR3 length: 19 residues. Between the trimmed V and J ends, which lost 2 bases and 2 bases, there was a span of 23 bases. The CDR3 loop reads CASSLEGKIILGSTDTQYF. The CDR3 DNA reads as TGTGCCAGCAGTTTAGAGGGGAAGATCATCCTGGGTTCCACAGATACGCAGTATTTT.

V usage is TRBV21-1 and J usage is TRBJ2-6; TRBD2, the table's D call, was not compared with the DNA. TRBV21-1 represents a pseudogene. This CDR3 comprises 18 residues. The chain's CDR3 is CASRSQEGLNSGANVLTF. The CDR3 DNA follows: TGTGCCAGCAGAAGTCAAGAAGGGCTGAACTCTGGGGCCAACGTCCTGACTTTC.

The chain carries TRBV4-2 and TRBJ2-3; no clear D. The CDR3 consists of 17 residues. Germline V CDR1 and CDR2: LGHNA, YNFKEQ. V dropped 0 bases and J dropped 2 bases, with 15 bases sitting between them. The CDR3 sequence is CASSQELGSSYTDTQYF. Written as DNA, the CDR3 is TGTGCCAGCAGCCAAGAATTGGGGTCGAGCTACACAGATACGCAGTATTTT.

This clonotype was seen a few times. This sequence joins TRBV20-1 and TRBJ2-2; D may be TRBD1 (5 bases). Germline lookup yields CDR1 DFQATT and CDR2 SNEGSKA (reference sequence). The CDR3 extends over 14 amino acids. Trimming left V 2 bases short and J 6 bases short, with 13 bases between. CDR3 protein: CSARQGGRAGELFF. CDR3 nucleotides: TGCAGTGCTAGACAGGGCGGCAGGGCCGGGGAGCTGTTTTTT.

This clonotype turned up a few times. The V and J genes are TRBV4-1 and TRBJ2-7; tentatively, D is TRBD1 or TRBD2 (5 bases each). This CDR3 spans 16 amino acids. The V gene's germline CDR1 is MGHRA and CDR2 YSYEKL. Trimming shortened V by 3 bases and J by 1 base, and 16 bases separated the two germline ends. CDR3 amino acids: CASSHIFRDASYEQYF. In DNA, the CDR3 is TGCGCCAGCAGCCATATTTTCCGGGACGCATCCTACGAGCAGTACTTC.

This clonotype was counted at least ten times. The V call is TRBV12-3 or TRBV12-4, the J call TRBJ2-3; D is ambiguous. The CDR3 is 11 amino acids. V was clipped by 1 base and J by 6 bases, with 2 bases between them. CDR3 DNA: TGTGCCAGCAGTTTAGTGGATACGCAGTATTTT. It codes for CASSLVDTQYF.

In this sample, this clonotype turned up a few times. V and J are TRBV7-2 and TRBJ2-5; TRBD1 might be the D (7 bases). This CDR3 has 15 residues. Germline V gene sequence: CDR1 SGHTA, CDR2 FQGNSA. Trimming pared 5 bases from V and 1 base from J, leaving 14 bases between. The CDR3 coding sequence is TGTGCCAGCAGCCCCAGGGGGGCAGGCCAAGAGACCCAGTACTTC. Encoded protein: CASSPRGAGQETQYF. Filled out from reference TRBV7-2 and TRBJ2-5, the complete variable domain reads GAGVSQSPSNKVTEKGKDVELRCDPISGHTALYWYRQSLGQGLEFLIYFQGNSAPDKSGLPSDRFSAERTGGSVSTLTIQRTQQEDSAVYLCASSPRGAGQETQYFGPGTRLLVL.

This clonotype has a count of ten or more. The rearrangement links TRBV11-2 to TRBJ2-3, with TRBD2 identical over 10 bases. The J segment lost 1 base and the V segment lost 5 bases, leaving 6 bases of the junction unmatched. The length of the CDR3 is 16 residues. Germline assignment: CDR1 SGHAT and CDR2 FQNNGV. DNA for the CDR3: TGTGCCAGCAGCCCGACCGGGACTAGCGGCACAGATACGCAGTATTTT. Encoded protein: CASSPTGTSGTDTQYF. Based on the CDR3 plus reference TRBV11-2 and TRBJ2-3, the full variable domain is EAGVAQSPRYKIIEKRQSVAFWCNPISGHATLYWYQQILGQGPKLLIQFQNNGVVDDSQLPKDRFSAERLKGVDSTLKIQPAKLEDSAVYLCASSPTGTSGTDTQYFGPGTRLTVL.

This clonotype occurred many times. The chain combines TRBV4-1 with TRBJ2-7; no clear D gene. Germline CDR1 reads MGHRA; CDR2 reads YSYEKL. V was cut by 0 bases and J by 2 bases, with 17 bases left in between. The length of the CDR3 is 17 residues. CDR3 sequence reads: CASSQDRWNLRTYEQYF. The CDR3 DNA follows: TGCGCCAGCAGCCAAGATCGGTGGAATTTGCGGACCTACGAGCAGTACTTC.

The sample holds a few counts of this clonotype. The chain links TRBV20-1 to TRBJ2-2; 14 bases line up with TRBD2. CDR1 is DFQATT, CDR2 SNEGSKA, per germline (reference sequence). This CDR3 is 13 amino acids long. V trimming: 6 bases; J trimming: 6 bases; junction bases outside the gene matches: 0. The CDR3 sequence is CSAGLAGAGELFF. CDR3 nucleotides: TGCAGTGCGGGACTAGCGGGAGCCGGGGAGCTGTTTTTT.

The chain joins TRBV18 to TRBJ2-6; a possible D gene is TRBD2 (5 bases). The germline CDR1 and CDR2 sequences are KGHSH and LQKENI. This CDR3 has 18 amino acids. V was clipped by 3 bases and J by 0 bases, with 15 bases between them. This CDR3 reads CASSPTGIVSSGANVLTF. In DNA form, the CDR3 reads TGTGCCAGCTCACCGACCGGGATAGTCAGCTCTGGGGCCAACGTCCTGACTTTC.

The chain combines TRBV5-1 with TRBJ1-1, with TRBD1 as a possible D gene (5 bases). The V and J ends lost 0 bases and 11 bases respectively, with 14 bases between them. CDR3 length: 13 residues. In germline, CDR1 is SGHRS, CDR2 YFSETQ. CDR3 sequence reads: CASSLAGGDWAFF. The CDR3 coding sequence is TGCGCCAGCAGCTTGGCTGGGGGAGATTGGGCTTTCTTT.

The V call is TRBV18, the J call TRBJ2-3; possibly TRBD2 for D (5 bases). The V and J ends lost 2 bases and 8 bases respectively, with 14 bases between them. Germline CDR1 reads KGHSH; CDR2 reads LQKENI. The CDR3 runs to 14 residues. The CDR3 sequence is CASSPLEVKSTQYF. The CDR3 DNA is TGTGCCAGCTCACCATTGGAGGTAAAAAGTACGCAGTATTTT.

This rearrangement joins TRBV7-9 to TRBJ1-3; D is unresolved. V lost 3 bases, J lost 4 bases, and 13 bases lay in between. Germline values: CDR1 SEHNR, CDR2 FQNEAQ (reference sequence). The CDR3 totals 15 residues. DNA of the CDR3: TGTGCCAGCAGCTTTAGGGATGAACCAGGAAACACCATATATTTT. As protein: CASSFRDEPGNTIYF.

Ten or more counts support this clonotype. CDR3 protein: CAISFQGLTQKDTQYF. CDR3 DNA sequence: TGTGCCATCAGTTTCCAGGGCCTTACGCAAAAAGATACGCAGTATTTT. The J gene is TRBJ2-3, the V gene TRBV10-3, with a weak D call TRBD1 (5 bases). This CDR3 spans 16 amino acids. The germline V gene has CDR1 ENHRY and CDR2 SYGVKD. V lost 5 bases to trimming and J lost 5 bases, with 20 bases between them.